This T cell receptor beta chain was recovered during a study of CD8 T cells in Susac syndrome. Germline CDR1 SGHTA, CDR2 FQGTGA. CDR3 length equals 14 residues. V was cut by 6 bases and J by 2 bases, with 13 bases left in between. When the RNA was reverse transcribed, random hexamers were used with an input of about 0.5 to 1 ug. MiXCR was run by TCRdb on the immunoSEQ multiplex PCR reads, yielding one entry per CDR3 protein. The sample carries 150,000 or so distinct CDR3 sequences, around 93% recorded once. The rearrangement joins TRBV7-3 to TRBJ2-5; D tentatively reads TRBD1 or TRBD2 (5 bases each). The sequencing sample was made of CD4+ T cells from PBMCs. The TCR comes from a human donor with Susac syndrome. This CDR3 is CASSVHGAQETQYF. The CDR3 bases are TGTGCCAGCAGTGTCCACGGGGCACAAGAGACCCAGTACTTC. Variable domain in full (rest from reference TRBV7-3 and TRBJ2-5): GAGVSQTPSNKVTEKGKYVELRCDPISGHTALYWYRQSLGQGPEFLIYFQGTGAADDSGLPNDRFFAVRPEGSVSTLKIQRTERGDSAVYLCASSVHGAQETQYFGPGTRLLVL.